This TCR beta chain was captured in a study of graft-versus-host responses after intestinal transplantation. In the study overall: All recipients were transplanted with multivisceral, liver-intestinal, or isolated intestinal grafts. For two to four years after anti-thymocyte globulin induction, all recipients took tacrolimus and steroids.

The table came from immunoSEQ multiplex PCR; TCRdb's copy has only in-frame clones and leaves some out. This table has tens of thousands of clones, approximately 89% appearing once. Comment on this clone: Its antigen is currently unknown.

Points from the study as a whole: Recipient marrow harbored GvH clones, some of which surfaced first in ileum or blood.

Germline CDR1 reads SGHNT; CDR2 reads YENEEA. V dropped 5 bases and J dropped 1; count of bases not matched to a gene: 4. The CDR3 consists of 16 residues. The rearrangement links TRBV11-3 to TRBJ2-1, with 11 bases lining up with TRBD2. The sequence was obtained from a human donor who was the organ donor for an intestinal transplant. The sequences come from unstimulated CD8+ T cells sorted from spleen or lymph node cells, collected before transplant. CDR3 protein: CASSQRLAGSYNEQFF. The CDR3 nucleotides are TGTGCCAGCAGCCAAAGACTAGCGGGATCCTACAATGAGCAGTTCTTC. Filled out from reference TRBV11-3 and TRBJ2-1, the complete variable domain reads EAGVVQSPRYKIIEKKQPVAFWCNPISGHNTLYWYLQNLGQGPELLIRYENEEAVDDSQLPKDRFSAERLKGVDSTLKIQPAELGDSAVYLCASSQRLAGSYNEQFFGPGTRLTVL.